The subject of this entry is one T cell receptor beta chain. This sample stems from a study of graft-versus-host responses after intestinal transplantation. Overall study findings and caveats: GvH clones appeared in recipient marrow, some first in ileum or blood.

Plating of some 200,000 CFSE-labeled responder cells was done together with some 200,000 irradiated, violet-dye-labeled stimulator cells. Proliferating responders of the CD3+CD4+ and CD3+CD8+ phenotypes with low CFSE were sorted after the reaction. The germline V gene has CDR1 SGHTA and CDR2 FQGNSA. The CDR3 is made up of 17 amino acids. V was trimmed by 3 bases and J by 3 bases, leaving 20 bases between them. Sequencing used immunoSEQ multiplex PCR; TCRdb keeps in-frame clones, though not all of them. The sample has about 7,000 clones, 25% to 40% seen once. The receptor was isolated from a human patient who was an organ donor for intestinal transplantation. The starting material was alloreactive CD8+ T cells from a mixed lymphocyte reaction culture, obtained before transplantation. The subset denotes: CFSE-low proliferating T cells sorted from roughly 6-day pre-transplant mixed lymphocyte reaction (GvH or HvG direction). The chain is built from TRBV7-2 and TRBJ1-2; D gene ambiguous. CDR3 sequence: CASSLGPPRMRDYGYTF. Here the CDR3 DNA reads TGTGCCAGCAGCTTGGGCCCGCCCAGGATGAGAGACTATGGCTACACCTTC.